These 23 T cell receptor beta chains were sequenced from one sample in a study of response to subunit inactivated influenza vaccine. TCRdb reprocessed the RT-PCR reads via MiXCR and lists one record per CDR3 protein. The table shows almost 600,000 distinct CDR3 sequences, with 12% to 15% occurring only once. The sample consisted of PBMCs from blood, taken 11 to 12 days after vaccination. The receptors were sampled from a man aged 50-60 years who received an inactivated influenza vaccine.

This clonotype was observed many times. This rearrangement joins TRBV3-1 to TRBJ2-7; TRBD2 agrees at 7 bases. This CDR3 has 15 amino acids. V lost 5 bases to trimming and J lost 6 bases; unmatched junction nucleotides: 13. Germline lookup yields CDR1 LGHDT and CDR2 YNNKEL (reference sequence). The CDR3 region has the DNA TGTGCCAGCAGCAAACTTGGAGCTAGCGGCGTCGAGCAGTACTTC. This gives the protein CASSKLGASGVEQYF.

This clonotype was observed a handful of times. V is TRBV5-5 and J is TRBJ2-7; D is possibly TRBD1 (6 bases). CDR1 is SGHKS, CDR2 YYEKEE, per germline (reference sequence). This CDR3 is 12 amino acids long. With 5 bases removed from V and 8 bases from J, the gap between germline ends came to 14 bases. CDR3 amino acids: CASRVGAGKQYF. DNA of the CDR3: TGTGCCAGCAGAGTGGGGGCAGGGAAGCAGTACTTC.

This chain uses TRBV4-2 with TRBJ2-1; TRBD2 matches 11 bases. V was pared by 4 bases and J by 5 bases, with 7 bases of the junction left unmatched. The CDR3 runs to 16 residues. From germline, CDR1 is LGHNA and CDR2 YNFKEQ. CDR3 sequence (DNA): TGTGCCAGCAGCCCTAGAGCTAGCGGGGGGAACAATGAGCAGTTCTTC. Translation gives CASSPRASGGNNEQFF.

The V and J genes are TRBV10-3 and TRBJ1-2; D ambiguous. The CDR3 contains 15 residues. The germline V and J ends were trimmed by 0 bases and 4 bases, with 12 bases remaining between them. Germline CDR1 ENHRY, CDR2 SYGVKD. The CDR3 region is CAISESVQRSYGYTF. CDR3 DNA: TGTGCCATCAGTGAGTCGGTCCAACGGAGCTATGGCTACACCTTC.

The chain recombines TRBV9 with TRBJ2-2; D possibly corresponds to TRBD2 (6 bases). Per the germline V gene, CDR1 is SGDLS and CDR2 is YYNGEE. CDR3 length: 16 residues. V was cut by 7 bases and J by 0 bases, with 16 bases left in between. The CDR3 here is CASAPGGGANTGELFF. DNA of the CDR3: TGTGCCAGCGCCCCCGGCGGCGGGGCGAACACCGGGGAGCTGTTTTTT.

This clonotype was recorded a few times. The rearrangement uses TRBV3-1 and TRBJ1-2, with D perhaps matching TRBD1 (5 bases). Trimming cost V 0 bases and J 5 bases, with 13 bases left between them. The length of the CDR3 is 15 residues. Germline values: CDR1 LGHDT, CDR2 YNNKEL (reference sequence). In nucleotides, the CDR3 is TGTGCCAGCAGCCAAGATCTACAGGCAGCATATGGCTACACCTTC. Translating it yields CASSQDLQAAYGYTF.

The sample holds a few counts of this clonotype. CDR3 nucleotides: TGTGCCAGTAGTTCCCCCGGGACAGGGGTATCACCGAATCAGCCCCAGCATTTT. This sequence encodes CASSSPGTGVSPNQPQHF. The chain carries TRBV19 and TRBJ1-5, with TRBD1 matching over 10 bases. The germline V gene has CDR1 LNHDA and CDR2 SQIVND (reference sequence). V gave up 5 bases and J gave up 4 bases; unmatched junction bases: 14. This CDR3 is 18 amino acids long. Full variable domain (missing parts from reference TRBV19 and TRBJ1-5): DGGITQSPKYLFRKEGQNVTLSCEQNLNHDAMYWYRQDPGQGLRLIYYSQIVNDFQKGDIAEGYSVSREKKESFPLTVTSAQKNPTAFYLCASSSPGTGVSPNQPQHFGDGTRLSIL.

V gene TRBV9 combines with J gene TRBJ2-3; no reliable D call. Germline CDR1 is SGDLS and CDR2 is YYNGEE. Trimming shortened V by 5 bases and J by 2 bases, and 15 bases separated the two germline ends. This CDR3 is 15 amino acids long. The CDR3 DNA sequence: TGTGCCAGCAGTGCCCACAGCAGCCCCACAGATACGCAGTATTTT. Its protein is CASSAHSSPTDTQYF.

This clonotype was seen only a few times. The chain recombines TRBV2 with TRBJ2-7; 8 nucleotides align to TRBD2. Germline values: CDR1 SNHLY, CDR2 FYNNEI. This CDR3 is 14 amino acids long. Trimming cost V 6 bases and J 2 bases; bases outside gene matches: 6. CDR3 loop: CASRILSGTYEQYF. The CDR3 DNA reads as TGTGCCAGCAGGATTCTTAGCGGGACCTACGAGCAGTACTTC.

This clonotype was seen a handful of times. This chain connects TRBV3-1 to TRBJ2-3; D unresolved. Germline CDR1 and CDR2: LGHDT and YNNKEL (reference sequence). The V end lost 1 base, the J end lost 3 bases, and 11 bases lay between the germline ends. The CDR3 extends over 15 amino acids. The CDR3 DNA reads as TGTGCCAGCAGCCAAGGTTGGGCAAGGACAGATACGCAGTATTTT. It yields the protein CASSQGWARTDTQYF.

This clonotype came up a few times. The rearrangement uses TRBV4-1 and TRBJ2-3; D might be TRBD1 or TRBD2, each matching 6 bases. CDR1 is MGHRA and CDR2 is YSYEKL in the germline V gene. The CDR3 is 17 amino acids. V was cut by 0 bases and J by 4 bases, with 17 bases left in between. CDR3 sequence reads: CASSQDPAGHGADTQYF. The CDR3 DNA is TGCGCCAGCAGCCAAGATCCGGCGGGACATGGGGCAGATACGCAGTATTTT.

This chain links TRBV19 with TRBJ2-1, with TRBD2 identical over 14 bases. This CDR3 is 15 amino acids long. V lost 4 bases, J lost 8 bases, and 4 bases stayed unmatched. Looked up from germline, CDR1 is LNHDA and CDR2 is SQIVND (reference sequence). The CDR3 DNA reads as TGTGCCAGTAGTACCGGGACTAGCGGGAGAGATGAGCAGTTCTTC. Translating gives CASSTGTSGRDEQFF.

This clonotype was seen more than once but under ten times. This chain uses TRBV21-1 with TRBJ1-5; the table's D call, TRBD1, has no DNA check behind it. TRBV21-1 is marked as a pseudogene. The CDR3 runs to 15 residues. The CDR3 protein is CASSALRDRNQPQHF. CDR3 DNA: TGTGCCAGCAGCGCACTCCGGGACAGAAATCAGCCCCAGCATTTT.

The chain combines TRBV7-2 with TRBJ2-3, with D unclear. The CDR3 runs to 13 residues. The V gene's germline CDR1 is SGHTA and CDR2 FQGNSA. V shed 5 bases and J shed 5 bases, with 11 bases lying between them. In DNA form, the CDR3 reads TGTGCCAGCAGCCAAATGCTAGGAGATACGCAGTATTTT. Its protein product is CASSQMLGDTQYF. The full variable domain, rest sourced from reference TRBV7-2 and TRBJ2-3, is GAGVSQSPSNKVTEKGKDVELRCDPISGHTALYWYRQSLGQGLEFLIYFQGNSAPDKSGLPSDRFSAERTGGSVSTLTIQRTQQEDSAVYLCASSQMLGDTQYFGPGTRLTVL.

The V call is TRBV29-1, the J call TRBJ1-2; weak D call: TRBD1 (6 bases). The length of the CDR3 is 12 residues. V lost 4 bases, J lost 8 bases, and 14 bases lay in between. Germline V lookup: CDR1 SQVTM, CDR2 ANQGSEA. The CDR3 bases are TGCAGCGTTGGCTCAGGGGCTCGGGGCTACACCTTC. Residues: CSVGSGARGYTF.

CDR3: CASSLETVQETQYF. DNA for the CDR3: TGTGCCAGCAGCTTAGAGACAGTTCAAGAGACCCAGTACTTC. V and J are TRBV7-9 and TRBJ2-5; D perhaps matches TRBD1 (5 bases). Germline CDR1 SEHNR, CDR2 FQNEAQ (reference sequence). The V end was cut by 1 base, the J end by 2 bases, with 8 bases between. The CDR3 runs 14 residues.

The chain carries TRBV7-9 and TRBJ2-1, with D perhaps being TRBD1 or TRBD2 (6 bases each). This CDR3 contains 16 residues. Germline assignment: CDR1 SEHNR and CDR2 FQNEAQ (reference sequence). The V and J ends lost 5 bases and 7 bases respectively, with 21 bases between them. Here the CDR3 reads CASSPFGGLLDNEQFF. The CDR3 nucleotides read TGTGCCAGCAGCCCCTTTGGGGGGCTCCTGGATAATGAGCAGTTCTTC. Full variable domain (remainder filled in from reference TRBV7-9 and TRBJ2-1): DTGVSQNPRHKITKRGQNVTFRCDPISEHNRLYWYRQTLGQGPEFLTYFQNEAQLEKSRLLSDRFSAERPKGSFSTLEIQRTEQGDSAMYLCASSPFGGLLDNEQFFGPGTRLTVL.

The chain recombines TRBV5-6 with TRBJ1-5; TRBD1 matches 7 bases. The CDR3 consists of 15 residues. Germline lookup yields CDR1 SGHDT and CDR2 YYEEEE. The J segment lost 4 bases and the V segment lost 2 bases, leaving 6 bases of the junction unmatched. In DNA form, the CDR3 reads TGTGCCAGCAGCTTACGGACAGGATCTAATCAGCCCCAGCATTTT. Protein sequence: CASSLRTGSNQPQHF.

V and J are TRBV5-1 and TRBJ2-1; D possibly uses TRBD1 or TRBD2 (7 bases each). The germline V gene has CDR1 SGHRS and CDR2 YFSETQ. The V end was cut by 3 bases, the J end by 5 bases, with 12 bases between. This CDR3 comprises 14 residues. The CDR3 coding sequence is TGCGCCAGCAGCTACAGCGGGACAGACAATGAGCAGTTCTTC. Its translation is CASSYSGTDNEQFF.

This chain joins TRBV5-1 and TRBJ2-2, with TRBD2 as a possible D gene (6 bases). The V end lost 4 bases, the J end lost 0 bases, and 10 bases lay between the germline ends. The germline V gene encodes CDR1 SGHRS and CDR2 YFSETQ. The CDR3 has 15 amino acids. CDR3 bases: TGCGCCAGCAGCGGGGACTCTGCGAACACCGGGGAGCTGTTTTTT. As protein: CASSGDSANTGELFF.

This clonotype turned up a few times. The rearrangement uses TRBV9 and TRBJ2-2; TRBD2 aligns across 9 bases. V shed 0 bases, J shed 5 bases, and the junction held 5 bases outside the gene matches. Germline CDR1 reads SGDLS; CDR2 reads YYNGEE. CDR3 length equals 16 residues. As DNA, the CDR3 is TGTGCCAGCAGCGTAGGAACTAGCGGGCGTACCGGGGAGCTGTTTTTT. Its protein product is CASSVGTSGRTGELFF.

In its sample, this clonotype was seen a few times. The rearrangement links TRBV5-1 to TRBJ2-7, with D possibly matching TRBD2 (6 bases). This CDR3 region has 13 residues. The germline V gene has CDR1 SGHRS and CDR2 YFSETQ. V was pared by 4 bases and J by 7 bases, with 15 bases between. CDR3 loop: CASSPLGEDEQYF. The CDR3 DNA sequence: TGCGCCAGCAGCCCCCTGGGGGAGGATGAGCAGTACTTC.

This clonotype appeared a few times. This rearrangement joins TRBV29-1 to TRBJ2-2; a possible D gene is TRBD2 (6 bases). The CDR3 is made up of 13 amino acids. Looked up from germline, CDR1 is SQVTM and CDR2 is ANQGSEA. The V gene lost 4 bases and the J gene lost 5 bases, with 11 bases spanning the gap. The CDR3, as DNA: TGCAGCGTTGTACCGGGGAGGACCGGGGAGCTGTTTTTT. Translated, it gives CSVVPGRTGELFF.